This entry features one T cell receptor beta chain sequence. The antigen it recognizes is unknown. No base-level quality is on record; no much larger clone is a single base apart. This sample stems from a study of shared T cell receptors in the human thymus (dated by TCRdb to about 2021). The study in broad terms: The study examined how self-reactive, shared T-cell receptor alpha chains are generated in the human thymus.

Germline trimming: 7 bases from V, 3 bases from J; junction bases outside gene matches: 13. From the germline V gene, CDR1 is SGHRS and CDR2 is YFSETQ. From the cysteine up to the phenylalanine, the CDR3 has a length of 15 residues. Here the CDR3 DNA is all that survives: 45 bases in frame from base 1. Library preparation used the immunoSEQ multiplex PCR assay. In its TCRdb copy, this immuneACCESS table keeps in-frame sequences only and misses some clones. Where compared with another copy, unresolved V genes explain less than half of these, and the others have no known cause. In all, the sample holds roughly 500,000 clones, and about four fifths of those were seen once. 0.013% of the sample is held by the ten biggest clonotypes. These data also formed part of another study, on human thymus T cells. In that second paper, the authors write: The donors were immunologically healthy infants in Finland who had open corrective cardiac surgery for congenital heart defects. Thymus tissue was obtained as surgical resects removed during corrective cardiac surgery. V and J gene segment usage appeared biased in both thymic and peripheral blood repertoires. The related research reported highly overlapping thymic TCR repertoires among unrelated individuals. The study characterized TCR alpha and beta repertoires from seven to nine infant thymus samples and a few related peripheral blood samples. Donor ages ranged from roughly 6 to 250 days, and the cohort comprised 5 to 7 male and a couple of female infants. Thymocytes were mechanically released from the tissue and were stored as pellets of about 9-33 million cells at -70 degrees C. Genomic DNA was extracted from frozen cell pellets with a QIAsymphony instrument. TCRB and TCRAD loci were amplified from a standardized quantity of quality-controlled genomic DNA using the immunoSEQ multiplex PCR assay. The V(D)J region was spanned by amplicons of a length sufficient to cover the CDR3 and to identify V and J genes. The amplicons were sequenced on an Illumina platform via the commercial immunoSEQ service. Corrections for primer bias and sequencing errors followed previously described methods, while TCRAD and TCRB definitions were based on the IMGT database. Analysis of the repertoires was done with immunoSEQ Analyzer 3.0 and VDJTools and included basic statistics, V/J segment usage, diversity estimates, rarefaction and pairwise overlap. Diversity was estimated with Chao1, ChaoE, Efron-Thisted, Shannon and inverse Simpson indices, and also on datasets down-sampled to the smallest sample. Repertoire overlap was determined by strict matching of CDR3 nucleotide sequence, V gene and J gene, and Jaccard-based multidimensional scaling clustering was applied. On average, thymus samples yielded roughly 800,000 unique TCRB clonotypes, whereas blood samples yielded 75,000 to 95,000.

The sequenced sample was thymocytes. Recombination joined TRBV5-1 with TRBJ2-7, with 7 middle bases fitting TRBD2. The origin of this receptor is a boy younger than two with a congenital heart defect. Donor details come from another sample of the same person, matched by shared clones. The CDR3: CASHCGLADNYEQYF. The DNA is TGCGCCAGCCATTGCGGGCTAGCGGACAACTACGAGCAGTACTTC.